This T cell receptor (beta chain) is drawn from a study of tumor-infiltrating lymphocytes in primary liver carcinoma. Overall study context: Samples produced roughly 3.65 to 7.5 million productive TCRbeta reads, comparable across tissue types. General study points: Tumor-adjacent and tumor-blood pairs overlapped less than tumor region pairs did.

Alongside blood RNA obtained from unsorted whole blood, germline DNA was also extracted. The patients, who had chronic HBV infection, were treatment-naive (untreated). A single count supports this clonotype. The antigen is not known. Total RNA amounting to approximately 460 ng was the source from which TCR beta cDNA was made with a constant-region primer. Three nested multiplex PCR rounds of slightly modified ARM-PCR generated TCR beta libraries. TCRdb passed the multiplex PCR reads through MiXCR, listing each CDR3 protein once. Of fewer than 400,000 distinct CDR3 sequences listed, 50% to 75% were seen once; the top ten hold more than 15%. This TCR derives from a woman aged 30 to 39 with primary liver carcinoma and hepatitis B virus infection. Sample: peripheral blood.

CDR3 DNA: TGCGCCAGCAGCTGGGGGACAGGGACGGAGATGTACGAGCAGTACTTC. This translates into CASSWGTGTEMYEQYF. This chain uses TRBV5-1 with TRBJ2-7; TRBD1 matches 9 bases. V dropped 3 bases and J dropped 4; count of bases not matched to a gene: 11. Germline-derived CDR1 and CDR2 are SGHRS and YFSETQ. The CDR3 has 16 amino acids. Using reference TRBV5-1 and TRBJ2-7 for the parts outside the CDR3, the full variable domain is KAGVTQTPRYLIKTRGQQVTLSCSPISGHRSVSWYQQTPGQGLQFLFEYFSETQRNKGNFPGRFSGRQFSNSRSEMNVSTLELGDSALYLCASSWGTGTEMYEQYFGPGTRLTVT.